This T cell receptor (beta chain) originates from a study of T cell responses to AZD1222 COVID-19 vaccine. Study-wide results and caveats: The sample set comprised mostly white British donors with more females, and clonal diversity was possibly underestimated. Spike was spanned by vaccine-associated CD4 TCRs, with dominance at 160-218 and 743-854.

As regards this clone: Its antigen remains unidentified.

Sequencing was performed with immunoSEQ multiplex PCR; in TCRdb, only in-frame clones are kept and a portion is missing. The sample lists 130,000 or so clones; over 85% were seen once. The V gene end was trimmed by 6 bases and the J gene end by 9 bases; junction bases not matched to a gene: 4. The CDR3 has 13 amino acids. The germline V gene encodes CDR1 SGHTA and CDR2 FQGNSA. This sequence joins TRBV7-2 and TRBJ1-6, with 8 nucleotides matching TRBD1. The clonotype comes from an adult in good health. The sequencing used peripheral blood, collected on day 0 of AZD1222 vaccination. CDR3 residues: CASRQGVTSPLHF. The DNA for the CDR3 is TGTGCCAGCAGACAGGGGGTTACTTCACCCCTCCACTTT.